The 4 T cell receptor beta chains given below trace back to one sample, sequenced in a study of shared clonotypes between healthy human individuals. CD8 cells regarded as naive lacked CD45RO, were positively chosen for CCR7, and omitted terminally differentiated effector memory CD45RA+ cells. Some clones are missing from TCRdb's copy, which holds only in-frame ones; the method was immunoSEQ multiplex PCR. The table includes about 750,000 clones, 85% to 95% detected once. Sequencing input: naive CD8+ T cells sorted from blood. Receptors were obtained from a man between 25 and 39 years old in good health.

The chain joins TRBV7-6 to TRBJ2-7, with D possibly TRBD2 on 5 matching bases. Deletions cut 5 bases from V and 4 bases from J, with 21 bases between. There are 16 residues in the CDR3. Germline V gene lookup returns CDR1 SGHVS and CDR2 FNYEAQ. The CDR3 nucleotides read TGTGCCAGCAGCCATCGGGGTCGGCAGAAAAGTTACGAGCAGTACTTC. Protein sequence: CASSHRGRQKSYEQYF.

The chain carries TRBV2 and TRBJ2-1, with TRBD2 matching 7 bases. Looked up from germline, CDR1 is SNHLY and CDR2 is FYNNEI. The junction had 14 bases not matched to a gene; V was cut back by 6 bases and J by 0 bases. The CDR3 consists of 18 residues. Here the CDR3 DNA reads TGTGCCAGCAGCCTAAAAACACGTCTAGCGGCCTCCTACAATGAGCAGTTCTTC. Residues: CASSLKTRLAASYNEQFF.

The chain is built from TRBV7-9 and TRBJ2-3; D may be TRBD2 (5 bases). The germline V gene encodes CDR1 SEHNR and CDR2 FQNEAQ (reference sequence). This CDR3 has 15 residues. V was pared by 5 bases and J by 4 bases, with 16 bases between. The CDR3 DNA is TGTGCCAGCAGCCCTCCGGGATCCTCCCCAGATACGCAGTATTTT. Translated: CASSPPGSSPDTQYF.

The chain uses TRBV19 and TRBJ2-7; D unresolved. Deletions cut 2 bases from V and 6 bases from J, with 5 bases between. The length of the CDR3 is 11 residues. Germline-derived CDR1 and CDR2 are LNHDA and SQIVND (reference sequence). This CDR3 reads CASSITGEQYF. In DNA form, the CDR3 reads TGTGCCAGTAGTATAACGGGCGAGCAGTACTTC.